The next 18 T cell receptor beta chains were all read from a single sample in a study of shared clonotypes between healthy human individuals. Method: immunoSEQ multiplex PCR; TCRdb's copy keeps in-frame clones and lacks some. Of about 480,000 clones listed, about 79% are singletons. Input material: PBMCs. The receptors stem from a woman aged 40-49 years in good health. Some clones in this sample may be carry-over from other donors' samples.

The chain links TRBV7-6 to TRBJ2-2, with TRBD1 matching 8 bases. The trim removed 6 bases at V and 1 base at J, leaving 4 bases unmatched. CDR3 size: 15 residues. Germline lookup yields CDR1 SGHVS and CDR2 FNYEAQ. The chain's CDR3 is CASRGTGLNTGELFF. As DNA, the CDR3 is TGTGCCAGCAGGGGGACAGGTCTGAACACCGGGGAGCTGTTTTTT.

J is TRBJ2-5 and V is TRBV7-9; unclear D gene. Germline V lookup: CDR1 SEHNR, CDR2 FQNEAQ (reference sequence). Trimming removed 2 bases at V and 7 bases at J, with 5 bases between. The CDR3 extends over 11 amino acids. CDR3 sequence: CASSLRGTQYF. The DNA for the CDR3 is TGTGCCAGCAGCTTAAGAGGGACCCAGTACTTC.

The V and J genes are TRBV19 and TRBJ2-7; D call uncertain. Germline V CDR1 and CDR2: LNHDA, SQIVND (reference sequence). This CDR3 spans 13 amino acids. Trimming stripped 4 bases from V and 8 bases from J, with 15 bases between. CDR3 coding DNA: TGTGCCAGTAGTAACCCCCCCGCCGAGCAGCAGTACTTC. Residues: CASSNPPAEQQYF.

CDR3 DNA: TGTGCCAGCATCCCCAGCGGGAGCTATACATACGAGCAGTACTTC. Translating it yields CASIPSGSYTYEQYF. V and J are TRBV7-2 and TRBJ2-7; 8 positions agree with TRBD2. V shed 7 bases and J 4 bases; nucleotides not matched to a gene: 12. CDR1 is SGHTA, CDR2 FQGNSA, per germline. The CDR3 totals 15 residues.

The chain couples TRBV19 to TRBJ1-2; possible D gene TRBD1, 6 bases. V lost 8 bases and J 4 bases, leaving 14 bases between the germline ends. CDR3 length: 13 residues. From germline, CDR1 is LNHDA and CDR2 SQIVND (reference sequence). In DNA form, the CDR3 reads TGTGCCAGTCGGGGGGCCGATTCCTATGGCTACACCTTC. Protein: CASRGADSYGYTF.

CDR3 nucleotide sequence: TGTGCCAGCAGTAACAACAGGGGTGGGGATACGCAGTATTTT. Translation gives CASSNNRGGDTQYF. The chain recombines TRBV6-4 with TRBJ2-3, with 7 bases aligning to TRBD1. Trimming took 5 bases from V and 6 from J; bases not matched to a gene: 8. The germline V gene encodes CDR1 MRHNA and CDR2 SNTAGT. This CDR3 comprises 14 residues.

The gene calls are TRBV7-2 and TRBJ2-4; D is uncertain. The V gene's germline CDR1 is SGHTA and CDR2 FQGNSA. The V gene lost 5 bases and the J gene lost 6 bases, with 8 bases spanning the gap. The CDR3 consists of 12 residues. The CDR3 region has the DNA TGTGCCAGCAGCCGCACAGTAAACATTCAGTACTTC. This sequence encodes CASSRTVNIQYF.

The rearrangement uses TRBV5-1 and TRBJ2-5; TRBD1 aligns across 8 bases. With V trimmed by 0 bases and J by 4 bases, 5 bases remained unmatched. Germline loops: CDR1 SGHRS, CDR2 YFSETQ. The CDR3 length is 15 residues. For the CDR3, the DNA is TGCGCCAGCAGCTTGGCCCCAGGGGGCCGAGAGACCCAGTACTTC. It encodes CASSLAPGGRETQYF.

This clone was counted a few times. This chain connects TRBV9 to TRBJ1-1; no definite D call. V was pared by 0 bases and J by 6 bases, with 9 bases between. CDR3 length: 13 residues. Germline CDR1 SGDLS, CDR2 YYNGEE. The CDR3 coding sequence is TGTGCCAGCAGCGTAGCTATTGGGGCTGAAGCTTTCTTT. This codes for CASSVAIGAEAFF.

The V gene is TRBV4-2, the J gene TRBJ2-1; D uncertain. CDR3 length: 19 amino acids. Per germline, CDR1 LGHNA and CDR2 YNFKEQ. V was clipped by 0 bases and J by 5 bases, with 23 bases between them. CDR3 in DNA: TGTGCCAGCAGCCAAGATCTGGGTGTATTGACTGCCCTCAACAATGAGCAGTTCTTC. Protein product: CASSQDLGVLTALNNEQFF.

At least ten counts were recorded for this clone. The genes are TRBV4-2 and TRBJ2-1; 9 bases line up with TRBD2. CDR1 and CDR2 from the germline V gene are LGHNA and YNFKEQ. This CDR3 comprises 17 residues. V shed 0 bases and J 7 bases; nucleotides not matched to a gene: 10. Here the CDR3 DNA reads TGTGCCAGCAGCCAAGATCTCAGGGCGGGAGGGGGGAATGAGCAGTTCTTC. Amino acids: CASSQDLRAGGGNEQFF.

V usage is TRBV7-9 and J usage is TRBJ2-6; D call uncertain. The CDR3 totals 14 residues. Germline CDR1 SEHNR, CDR2 FQNEAQ (reference sequence). Trimming cost V 5 bases and J 1 base, with 6 bases left between them. CDR3 protein: CASSHPSGANVLTF. CDR3 in DNA: TGTGCCAGCAGCCACCCATCTGGGGCCAACGTCCTGACTTTC.

V gene TRBV30 combines with J gene TRBJ2-3, with 7 bases fitting TRBD2. After removal of 5 bases from V and 2 bases from J, the junction contained 7 bases not matched to a gene. This CDR3 is built from 14 residues. The germline V gene encodes CDR1 GTSNPN and CDR2 SVGIG (reference sequence). The CDR3 loop is CAWGAGSATDTQYF. CDR3 nucleotides: TGTGCCTGGGGAGCGGGATCCGCCACAGATACGCAGTATTTT. The whole variable domain, remainder taken from reference TRBV30 and TRBJ2-3, is SQTIHQWPATLVQPVGSPLSLECTVEGTSNPNLYWYRQAAGRGLQLLFYSVGIGQISSEVPQNLSASRPQDRQFILSSKKLLLSDSGFYLCAWGAGSATDTQYFGPGTRLTVL.

The chain recombines TRBV2 with TRBJ1-5; D gene unclear. CDR3 size: 13 residues. CDR1 and CDR2 from the germline V gene are SNHLY and FYNNEI. Deletions cut 6 bases from V and 0 bases from J, with 6 bases between. CDR3 nucleotide sequence: TGTGCCAGCAGCGAGTATAGCAATCAGCCCCAGCATTTT. As protein: CASSEYSNQPQHF.

The V and J genes are TRBV29-1 and TRBJ2-7; tentatively, D is TRBD2 (5 bases). This CDR3 contains 15 residues. CDR1 is SQVTM and CDR2 is ANQGSEA in the germline V gene. The ends were cut back, 2 bases at V and 5 bases at J, with 19 bases in the middle. CDR3 in DNA: TGCAGCGTTGAAAGGGAGCCAGGAAGTAGGAACGAGCAGTACTTC. Amino acid sequence: CSVEREPGSRNEQYF.

This clone showed up just a few times. This chain links TRBV7-2 with TRBJ1-1; possibly TRBD1 for D (5 bases). Trimming left V 4 bases short and J 6 bases short, with 18 bases between. The CDR3 totals 15 residues. Per germline, CDR1 SGHTA and CDR2 FQGNSA. The DNA for the CDR3 is TGTGCCAGCAGCTCGCGACAGCGATTCTTGGCTGAAGCTTTCTTT. Its protein product is CASSSRQRFLAEAFF. The whole variable domain, remainder taken from reference TRBV7-2 and TRBJ1-1, is GAGVSQSPSNKVTEKGKDVELRCDPISGHTALYWYRQSLGQGLEFLIYFQGNSAPDKSGLPSDRFSAERTGGSVSTLTIQRTQQEDSAVYLCASSSRQRFLAEAFFGQGTRLTVV.

This clone has a single count. The CDR3 region is CASSWDFRNQFF. CDR3 bases: TGTGCCAGCAGTTGGGACTTCCGTAACCAGTTCTTC. The chain links TRBV28 to TRBJ2-1, with a possible D match to TRBD2 (6 bases). V gave up 4 bases and J gave up 13 bases, with 14 bases separating them. Per the germline V gene, CDR1 is MDHEN and CDR2 is SYDVKM. CDR3 length equals 12 residues.

The rearrangement uses TRBV21-1 and TRBJ1-5; TRBD1 reflects the table's D call only, with no check against the DNA. TRBV21-1 is designated a pseudogene. This CDR3 has 12 residues. The CDR3 coding sequence is TGTGCCAGCAGCAAAGGAACACAGCCCCAGCATTTT. This sequence encodes CASSKGTQPQHF.